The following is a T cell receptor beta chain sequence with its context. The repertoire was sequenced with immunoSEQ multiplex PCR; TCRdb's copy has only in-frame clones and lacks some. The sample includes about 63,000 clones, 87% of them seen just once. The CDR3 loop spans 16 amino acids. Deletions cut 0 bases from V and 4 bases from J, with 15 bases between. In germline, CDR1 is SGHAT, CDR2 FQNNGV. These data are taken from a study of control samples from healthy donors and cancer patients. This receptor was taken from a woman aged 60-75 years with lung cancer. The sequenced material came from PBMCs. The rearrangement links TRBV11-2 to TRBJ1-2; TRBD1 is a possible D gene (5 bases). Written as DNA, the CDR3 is TGTGCCAGCAGCTTAGAATCGGGGGGATTTGGCTATGGCTACACCTTC. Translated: CASSLESGGFGYGYTF.